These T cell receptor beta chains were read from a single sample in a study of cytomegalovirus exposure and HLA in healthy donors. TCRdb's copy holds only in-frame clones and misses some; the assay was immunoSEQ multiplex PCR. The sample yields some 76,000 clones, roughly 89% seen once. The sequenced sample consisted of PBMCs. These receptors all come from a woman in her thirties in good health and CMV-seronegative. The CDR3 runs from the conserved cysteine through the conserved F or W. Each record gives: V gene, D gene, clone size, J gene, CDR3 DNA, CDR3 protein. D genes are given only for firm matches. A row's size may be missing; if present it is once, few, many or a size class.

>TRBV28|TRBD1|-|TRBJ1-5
TGTGCCAGCAGTCGGACAGGCAGCAATCAGCCCCAGCATTTT
CASSRTGSNQPQHF
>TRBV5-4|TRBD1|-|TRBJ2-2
TGTGCCAGCAGCCGCGGGACAGGGAGAAGAACCGGGGAGCTGTTTTTT
CASSRGTGRRTGELFF
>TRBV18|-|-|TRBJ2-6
TGTGCCAGCTCACCTTTGGGGCAGACCTCTGGGGCCAACGTCCTGACTTTC
CASSPLGQTSGANVLTF
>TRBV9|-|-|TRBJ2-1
TGTGCCAGCAGCCTCAACTCAAATGAGCAGTTCTTC
CASSLNSNEQFF
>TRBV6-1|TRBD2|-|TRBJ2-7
TGTGCCAGCAGTGAAGCGACTAGCGGGTCCTACGAGCAGTACTTC
CASSEATSGSYEQYF
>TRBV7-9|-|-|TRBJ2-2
TGTTCCAGCAGCTTAGCCCGACAGGCGAACACCGGGGAGCTGTTTTTT
CSSSLARQANTGELFF
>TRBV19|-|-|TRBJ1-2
TGTGCCAGTAGACGAAGGGCAGGGGATCTTTATGGCTACACCTTC
CASRRRAGDLYGYTF
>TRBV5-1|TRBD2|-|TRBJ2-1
TGCGCCAGCAGCCCAGCAGCGGGAGGGAGGGATGAGCAGTTCTTC
CASSPAAGGRDEQFF
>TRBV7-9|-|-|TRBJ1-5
TGTGCCAGCAGCTTAGATTGGCAGGGGATTAATAATCAGCCCCAGCATTTT
CASSLDWQGINNQPQHF
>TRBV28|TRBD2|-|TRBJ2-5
TGTGCCAGCAGTTTACCGCCCCCCCGGCCCGGCGGGAGGGATAAAGAGACCCAGTACTTC
CASSLPPPRPGGRDKETQYF
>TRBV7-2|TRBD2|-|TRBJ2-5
TGTGCCAGCAGCCTGACTAGCGGGAGTTTAATCGAGACCCAGTACTTC
CASSLTSGSLIETQYF
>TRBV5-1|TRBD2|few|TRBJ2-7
TGCGCCAGCAGCCCCCGGGGTAGCGGGAGCTACGAGCAGTACTTC
CASSPRGSGSYEQYF
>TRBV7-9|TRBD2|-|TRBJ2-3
TGTGCCAGCAGCCTTGGGAATTTGGGACTAGTCTCCGATACGCAGTATTTT
CASSLGNLGLVSDTQYF
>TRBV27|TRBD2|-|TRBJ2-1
TGTGCCAGCAGCCGCTTATGGGGGACAAGACTAGCGGGAGTACCCTACAATGAGCAGTTCTTC
CASSRLWGTRLAGVPYNEQFF
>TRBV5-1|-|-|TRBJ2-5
TGCGCCAGCAGCTTGCTGCCGGGCCAAGAGACCCAGTACTTC
CASSLLPGQETQYF
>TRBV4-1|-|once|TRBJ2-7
TGCGCCAGCAGCCAAGATACGACTAGAGCCTACGAGCAGTACTTC
CASSQDTTRAYEQYF
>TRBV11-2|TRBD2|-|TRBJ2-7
TGTGCCAGCAGCTTAGGCGGGGGTTCCTACGAGCAGTACTTC
CASSLGGGSYEQYF
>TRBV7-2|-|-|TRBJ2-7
TGTGCCAGCAGCTTAATGGGGGGAGCCTACGAGCAGTACTTC
CASSLMGGAYEQYF
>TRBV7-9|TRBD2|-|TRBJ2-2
TGTGCCAGCAGCCCCCGTGCTAGCGGGAGACTCGGGGACGGGGAGCTGTTTTTT
CASSPRASGRLGDGELFF
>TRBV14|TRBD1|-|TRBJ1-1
TGTGCCAAACCGGGACAGGGGGCATCCACTGAAGCTTTCTTT
CAKPGQGASTEAFF
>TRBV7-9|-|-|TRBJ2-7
TGTGCCAGCAGCCGGAGGGACAGCGGGTCTTACGAGCAGTACTTC
CASSRRDSGSYEQYF
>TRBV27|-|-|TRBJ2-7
TGTGCCAGCAGTTTAACGGCAGGGGGAGGCGAGCAGTACTTC
CASSLTAGGGEQYF
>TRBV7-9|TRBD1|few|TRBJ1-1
TGTGCCAGCAGCACAGGGACAGGGGGTGCGAACACTGAAGCTTTCTTT
CASSTGTGGANTEAFF
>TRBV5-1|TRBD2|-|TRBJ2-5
TGCGCCAGCAGGGGGGAGACTAGCGGATATCAAGAGACCCAGTACTTC
CASRGETSGYQETQYF
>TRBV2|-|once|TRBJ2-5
TGTGCCAGCAGTGATTTGTCCCCTTCCCAGTACTTC
CASSDLSPSQYF
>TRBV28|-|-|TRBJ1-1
TGTGCCAGCAGCGCGTTGGGACAACCGAACACTGAAGCTTTCTTT
CASSALGQPNTEAFF
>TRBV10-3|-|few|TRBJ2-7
TGTGCCAGCAGTTATTCAGGGTGGAACGAGCAGTACTTC
CASSYSGWNEQYF
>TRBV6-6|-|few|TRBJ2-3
TGTGCCAGCAGACGGGACTCCCCGGCAGATACGCAGTATTTT
CASRRDSPADTQYF
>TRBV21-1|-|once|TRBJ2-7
TGTGCCAGCAACGGTGGTACGAGGCCTGGGAGATTTAGACGCGAGCAGTACTTC
CASNGGTRPGRFRREQYF
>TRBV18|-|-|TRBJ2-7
TGTGCCAGCTCACCCCCGGGGGACTACGAGCAGTACTTC
CASSPPGDYEQYF
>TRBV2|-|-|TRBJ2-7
TGTGCCAGCAGTGAAAGGGGGTTGGCCTACGAGCAGTACTTC
CASSERGLAYEQYF
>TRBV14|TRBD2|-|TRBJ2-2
TGTGCCAGCAGCCAAGAGACGGGGGGGGCAACCGGGGAGCTGTTTTTT
CASSQETGGATGELFF
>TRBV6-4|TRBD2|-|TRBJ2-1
TGTGCCAGCAGTGACCTTCCTGCGGGAGACCCCAATGAGCAGTTCTTC
CASSDLPAGDPNEQFF
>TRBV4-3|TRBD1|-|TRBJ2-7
TGCGCCAGCAGCCAAGGATTACGGGACAGGGTATCCGAGCAGTACTTC
CASSQGLRDRVSEQYF
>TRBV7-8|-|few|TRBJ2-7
TGTGCCAGCAGCTTAGGTGGGGCGGCCCGGTCCTACGAGCAGTACTTC
CASSLGGAARSYEQYF
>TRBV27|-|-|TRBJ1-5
TGTGCCAGCAGTAGTCCAGGGAGCAATCAGCCCCAGCATTTT
CASSSPGSNQPQHF
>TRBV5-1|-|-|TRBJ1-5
TGCGCCAGCAGCCCGGGTACTCATAGCAATCAGCCCCAGCATTTT
CASSPGTHSNQPQHF